One sample yielded the 32 T cell receptor beta chains listed below, sequenced in a study of cytomegalovirus exposure and HLA in healthy donors. The PCR ran on 60 Vbeta and 13 Jbeta primers. Sequencing was performed with immunoSEQ multiplex PCR; in TCRdb, only in-frame clones are kept and a portion is missing. The sample lists 150,000 to 200,000 clones, approximately 82% seen once, with less than 2% in the top ten. Sequencing was performed on PBMCs. The receptors were sampled from a young woman in good health and CMV-seronegative.

The chain is built from TRBV7-9 and TRBJ2-3, with 9 nucleotides matching TRBD2. V dropped 0 bases and J dropped 1; count of bases not matched to a gene: 8. Germline V gives CDR1 SEHNR, CDR2 FQNEAQ (reference sequence). This CDR3 is 18 amino acids long. This CDR3 is CASSLAPLAGVGTDTQYF. CDR3 DNA: TGTGCCAGCAGCTTAGCCCCATTAGCGGGAGTGGGCACAGATACGCAGTATTTT.

The chain uses TRBV5-1 and TRBJ2-5, with D perhaps matching TRBD2 (7 bases). V was clipped by 2 bases and J by 1 base, with 12 bases between them. The CDR3 spans 15 residues. From germline, CDR1 is SGHRS and CDR2 YFSETQ. CDR3 in DNA: TGCGCCAGCAGCTTAGGGGGGGAGAGCCAAGAGACCCAGTACTTC. It encodes CASSLGGESQETQYF.

This clone was detected only a few times. The V and J genes are TRBV10-2 and TRBJ2-1; TRBD2 matches 9 bases. The CDR3 extends over 15 amino acids. J gave up 4 bases and V 2 bases, and 3 bases lay outside the gene matches. Per the germline V gene, CDR1 is WSHSY and CDR2 is SAAADI. The CDR3 spells CASSEEAGGYNEQFF. The CDR3 coding sequence is TGCGCCAGCAGTGAGGAGGCGGGAGGGTACAATGAGCAGTTCTTC.

The rearrangement uses TRBV4-3 and TRBJ2-2; D may be TRBD2 (6 bases). CDR1 is LGHNA, CDR2 YSLEER, per germline. There are 16 residues in the CDR3. V dropped 5 bases and J dropped 0 bases, with 13 bases sitting between them. In DNA, the CDR3 is TGCGCCAGCAGCTCTACGCCGGGAGCGAACACCGGGGAGCTGTTTTTT. Encoded protein: CASSSTPGANTGELFF.

This sequence joins TRBV10-3 and TRBJ2-7; 8 nucleotides agree with TRBD1. The trim removed 1 base at V and 6 bases at J, leaving 14 bases unmatched. CDR3 length equals 17 residues. Germline V gives CDR1 ENHRY, CDR2 SYGVKD. The CDR3 DNA is TGTGCCATCAGTGAGTATGAATTAGGACAGGGTATCGGCGAGCAGTACTTC. Its translation: CAISEYELGQGIGEQYF.

The chain joins TRBV5-1 to TRBJ2-1; 12 bases match TRBD2. The V gene's germline CDR1 is SGHRS and CDR2 YFSETQ. This CDR3 comprises 16 residues. J gave up 4 bases and V 5 bases, and 7 bases lay outside the gene matches. Here the CDR3 reads CASSLTSGSLYNEQFF. The CDR3, as DNA: TGCGCCAGCAGTCTGACTAGCGGGAGTTTGTACAATGAGCAGTTCTTC.

The chain couples TRBV19 to TRBJ1-1, with D hard to call. This CDR3 comprises 16 residues. The V and J ends lost 7 bases and 1 base respectively, with 19 bases between them. From germline, CDR1 is LNHDA and CDR2 SQIVND (reference sequence). The CDR3 coding sequence is TGTGCCAGTACCTATTCGGTCGGGGTTAAGAACACTGAAGCTTTCTTT. Its translation is CASTYSVGVKNTEAFF.

The rearrangement joins TRBV11-3 to TRBJ2-1; D is ambiguous. CDR3 size: 14 residues. V was cut by 5 bases and J by 11 bases, with 19 bases left in between. CDR1 is SGHNT, CDR2 YENEEA, per germline. The CDR3 reads CASSPEPAPVKQFF. CDR3 in DNA: TGTGCCAGCAGCCCAGAGCCAGCGCCGGTGAAGCAGTTCTTC. Filled out from reference TRBV11-3 and TRBJ2-1, the complete variable domain reads EAGVVQSPRYKIIEKKQPVAFWCNPISGHNTLYWYLQNLGQGPELLIRYENEEAVDDSQLPKDRFSAERLKGVDSTLKIQPAELGDSAVYLCASSPEPAPVKQFFGPGTRLTVL.

The genes are TRBV12-5 and TRBJ2-1; 8 bases map to TRBD2. In germline, CDR1 is LGHNT, CDR2 FRNRAP. The CDR3 runs to 17 residues. Germline trimming cut 0 bases from V and 5 bases from J; bases unmatched to any gene: 9. CDR3 sequence reads: CASGLVLGREANNEQFF. CDR3 in DNA: TGTGCTAGTGGTTTGGTACTAGGGCGGGAGGCGAACAATGAGCAGTTCTTC.

The chain uses TRBV7-6 and TRBJ2-3, with 14 bases that match TRBD2. The V and J ends lost 5 bases and 5 bases, in that order; junction bases with no gene match: 9. Germline V CDR1 and CDR2: SGHVS, FNYEAQ. This CDR3 has 17 residues. In DNA form, the CDR3 reads TGTGCCAGCAGCGGTCGACTAGCGGGAGGGCCCGGAGATACGCAGTATTTT. This encodes CASSGRLAGGPGDTQYF.

This clone has just one count. The chain carries TRBV29-1 and TRBJ2-5, with 13 bases aligning to TRBD2. This CDR3 comprises 16 residues. Trimming cost V 7 bases and J 5 bases; bases outside gene matches: 13. CDR1 is SQVTM, CDR2 ANQGSEA, per germline. The CDR3 region has the DNA TGCAGCGGAAACGGACTAGCGGGAGAATTTCGGGAGACCCAGTACTTC. It specifies CSGNGLAGEFRETQYF.

The CDR3 sequence is CASSIGGQTYGYTF. As DNA, the CDR3 is TGTGCCAGTAGTATCGGGGGACAGACCTATGGCTACACCTTC. V and J are TRBV19 and TRBJ1-2; 7 bases align to TRBD1. Germline V gene sequence: CDR1 LNHDA, CDR2 SQIVND (reference sequence). V lost 3 bases and J lost 4; bases outside the gene matches: 5. CDR3 length equals 14 residues.

The CDR3 sequence: CASSGGYPFSRLNTGELFF. CDR3 nucleotides: TGTGCCAGCAGCGGAGGGTACCCTTTTTCGCGGTTAAACACCGGGGAGCTGTTTTTT. This chain uses TRBV9 with TRBJ2-2; D may be TRBD2 (5 bases). The CDR3 is 19 residues long. The ends were cut back, 3 bases at V and 2 bases at J, with 23 bases in the middle. CDR1 and CDR2 (germline): SGDLS, YYNGEE.

This rearrangement joins TRBV7-6 to TRBJ2-1; D not certain. V shed 2 bases and J shed 7 bases, with 18 bases lying between them. CDR3 length: 16 amino acids. Germline CDR1 is SGHVS and CDR2 is FNYEAQ. CDR3 in amino acids: CASSLPPTDSENEQFF. CDR3 DNA sequence: TGTGCCAGCAGCTTACCCCCCACCGACTCGGAAAATGAGCAGTTCTTC.

V gene TRBV9 combines with J gene TRBJ1-3, with D tentatively TRBD1 (6 bases). Trimming took off 4 bases at V and 0 bases at J, with 14 bases between the two ends. The CDR3 has 16 residues. Germline V CDR1 and CDR2: SGDLS, YYNGEE. The CDR3 DNA sequence: TGTGCCAGCAGCAAACAGGGAGGGAGCTCTGGAAACACCATATATTTT. Residues: CASSKQGGSSGNTIYF.

With respect to this clone: At one end the junction does not follow the germline gene, possibly because of a read error. This sequence joins TRBV27 and TRBJ1-5, with D unclear. Germline CDR1 is MNHEY and CDR2 is SMNVEV (reference sequence). The CDR3 spans 17 residues. The CDR3 DNA reads as TGTGCCAGCAGTTTATCGCCGGTGGTCATTGGAGATCAGCCCCGGCATTTT. Protein product: CASSLSPVVIGDQPRHF.

This clone occurred a few times. The chain combines TRBV18 with TRBJ2-5; possible D gene TRBD2, 6 bases. The J call may be mistaken, given a closer DNA end match to TRBJ2-7. CDR3 length equals 14 residues. The germline CDR1 and CDR2 sequences are KGHSH and LQKENI. In nucleotides, the CDR3 is TGTGCCAGCTCACCACCGGGACGCGGGAACGAGCAGTACTTC. Translated: CASSPPGRGNEQYF.

This clone was counted between two and nine times. The chain uses TRBV27 and TRBJ2-7; D gene uncertain. Germline V gene sequence: CDR1 MNHEY, CDR2 SMNVEV (reference sequence). Between the trimmed V and J ends, which lost 2 bases and 2 bases, there was a span of 10 bases. There are 14 residues in the CDR3. This CDR3 reads CASSLTGTPYEQYF. CDR3 bases: TGTGCCAGCAGTTTAACGGGTACTCCCTACGAGCAGTACTTC.

The V call is TRBV29-1, the J call TRBJ2-3; D unresolved. The CDR3 covers 14 residues. Germline V gene data show CDR1 as SQVTM and CDR2 as ANQGSEA. The ends were cut back, 3 bases at V and 0 bases at J, with 10 bases in the middle. This CDR3 is CSVDLGQSTDTQYF. The CDR3 nucleotides are TGCAGCGTTGACCTAGGCCAGAGCACAGATACGCAGTATTTT.

This clone was seen only once. This chain connects TRBV27 to TRBJ2-5, with TRBD2 matching over 8 bases. Germline V gene sequence: CDR1 MNHEY, CDR2 SMNVEV (reference sequence). Unmatched junction bases numbered 9, after V lost 5 bases and J lost 4 bases. CDR3 length: 15 residues. The CDR3 nucleotides are TGTGCCAGCAGTCCACTACTAGCGGCGACAGAGACCCAGTACTTC. Translation: CASSPLLAATETQYF.

The V gene is TRBV5-1, the J gene TRBJ2-5, with 16 bases fitting TRBD2. This CDR3 has 17 amino acids. In germline, CDR1 is SGHRS, CDR2 YFSETQ. With 4 bases clipped from V and 2 bases from J, the junction kept 5 bases outside the gene matches. The CDR3 reads CASSLGLAGGPQETQYF. In DNA form, the CDR3 reads TGCGCCAGCAGCCTGGGACTAGCGGGAGGGCCTCAAGAGACCCAGTACTTC.

This chain uses TRBV27 with TRBJ2-7; no firm D call. This CDR3 region has 14 residues. Germline V CDR1 and CDR2: MNHEY, SMNVEV (reference sequence). Trimming stripped 6 bases from V and 3 bases from J, with 15 bases between. The chain's CDR3 is CASSPTTLGYEQYF. The CDR3 DNA is TGTGCCAGCAGCCCAACGACTCTTGGCTACGAGCAGTACTTC.

This rearrangement joins TRBV10-2 to TRBJ1-2, with 7 positions matching TRBD1. There are 14 residues in the CDR3. The germline gives CDR1 WSHSY, CDR2 SAAADI. With V trimmed by 8 bases and J by 4 bases, 10 bases remained unmatched. The CDR3 nucleotides are TGCGCCAGCCGCGACAGGGCAGAGGGCTATGGCTACACCTTC. Encoded protein: CASRDRAEGYGYTF.

The V call is TRBV19, the J call TRBJ2-5, with a tentative D call TRBD2 (5 bases). The CDR3 sequence is 14 residues long. The V gene's germline CDR1 is LNHDA and CDR2 SQIVND (reference sequence). Trimming shortened V by 0 bases and J by 5 bases, and 10 bases separated the two germline ends. The CDR3 DNA follows: TGTGCCAGTAGTATAGATGCTAGCCGGGAGACCCAGTACTTC. Translated: CASSIDASRETQYF.

The chain carries TRBV10-3 and TRBJ2-3, with 16 bases lining up with TRBD2. Germline V gene lookup returns CDR1 ENHRY and CDR2 SYGVKD. After removal of 10 bases from V and 6 bases from J, the junction contained 4 bases not matched to a gene. The CDR3 loop spans 14 amino acids. The DNA of the CDR3 is TGTGCCACGGGACTAGCGGGAGGGCCCGATACGCAGTATTTT. It yields the protein CATGLAGGPDTQYF.

V and J are TRBV6-6 and TRBJ2-7, with a weak D call TRBD2 (5 bases). This CDR3 comprises 13 residues. V lost 6 bases to trimming and J lost 5 bases, with 14 bases between them. The germline V gene has CDR1 MNHNY and CDR2 SVGAGI (reference sequence). CDR3 loop: CASSPRGRHEQYV. In DNA, the CDR3 is TGTGCCAGCAGCCCTCGGGGTAGGCACGAGCAGTACGTC.

V usage is TRBV10-1 and J usage is TRBJ2-7; maybe TRBD2 (6 bases). This CDR3 comprises 18 residues. Trimming removed 6 bases at V and 2 bases at J, with 26 bases between. CDR1 WNHNN and CDR2 SYGVQD come from the germline V gene (reference sequence). CDR3 DNA sequence: TGCGCCAGCAGCCCTAAACTAGCTGGCCCCGGACTGACCTACGAGCAGTACGTC. Its translation: CASSPKLAGPGLTYEQYV.

CDR3 bases: TGTGCCAGCAGTTACTCCGGGACAGGTGATCAGCCCCAGCATTTT. It is translated as CASSYSGTGDQPQHF. J is TRBJ1-5 and V is TRBV6-5; 8 nucleotides line up with TRBD1. The J segment lost 5 bases and the V segment lost 0 bases, leaving 3 bases of the junction unmatched. The CDR3 extends over 15 amino acids. Looked up from germline, CDR1 is MNHEY and CDR2 is SVGAGI.

This clone was seen just once. V and J are TRBV28 and TRBJ1-5, with D tentatively TRBD1 (5 bases). The germline CDR1 and CDR2 sequences are MDHEN and SYDVKM. The V end was cut by 2 bases, the J end by 1 base, with 15 bases between. This CDR3 has 17 residues. The CDR3: CASSLGMQGMSNQPQHF. Written as DNA, the CDR3 is TGTGCCAGCAGTTTAGGTATGCAGGGTATGAGCAATCAGCCCCAGCATTTT.

The chain uses TRBV27 and TRBJ2-3; D is ambiguous. CDR1 and CDR2 from the germline V gene are MNHEY and SMNVEV (reference sequence). Trimming took off 9 bases at V and 3 bases at J, with 13 bases between the two ends. The CDR3 is 13 amino acids. CDR3 region: CASWAQRTDTQYF. The DNA of the CDR3 is TGTGCCAGTTGGGCCCAACGGACAGATACGCAGTATTTT.

This clone has more than one count but fewer than ten. The rearrangement links TRBV27 to TRBJ2-7; D might be TRBD1 (6 bases). The germline V and J ends were trimmed by 3 bases and 1 base, with 13 bases remaining between them. There are 15 residues in the CDR3. Germline CDR1 and CDR2: MNHEY and SMNVEV (reference sequence). The CDR3 protein is CASSFDRTSSYEQYF. The CDR3, as DNA: TGTGCCAGCAGTTTCGACAGGACCTCGTCCTACGAGCAGTACTTC.

CDR3 loop: CAWNSLNYEQYF. CDR3 DNA: TGTGCCTGGAATAGCTTAAACTACGAGCAGTACTTC. The chain joins TRBV30 to TRBJ2-7, with no clear D. The CDR3 extends over 12 amino acids. Looked up from germline, CDR1 is GTSNPN and CDR2 is SVGIG (reference sequence). Trimming pared 4 bases from V and 3 bases from J, leaving 10 bases between.